This TCR beta chain was retrieved from a study of T cells in tuberculosis. For the study at large: A South African cohort included IGRA-negative adolescents, latently infected IGRA-positive adolescents and adults with active tuberculosis.

Some clones are missing from TCRdb's copy, which holds only in-frame ones; the method was immunoSEQ multiplex PCR. The table lists roughly 33,000 clones, about nine tenths of them singletons. As concerns this clone: Its specificity is unknown.

Study-wide results and caveats: The TCR-beta difference was not significant; alpha differences partly reflected length. Active tuberculosis TCR-alpha repertoires lay closer to GMM-specific TCRs than IGRA-negative controls, suggesting clonal expansion.

Adolescents were screened for latent TB by skin test and IGRA. The CDR3 extends over 16 amino acids. The V call is TRBV1, the J call TRBJ2-6; the listed D gene, TRBD1, was not tested against the DNA. TRBV1 has pseudogene status. This clonotype was obtained from a donor aged 10-30 years with latent tuberculosis or without tuberculosis infection. The material sequenced was PBMCs. CDR3 loop: CTSRIVSQSRANVLTF. The CDR3 DNA reads as TGCACCAGCAGAATCGTATCACAAAGTCGGGCCAACGTCCTGACTTTC.